The subject of this entry is one TCR beta chain. Its antigen is unidentified. The sample is drawn from a study of T cell responses to AZD1222 COVID-19 vaccine. This CDR3 contains 14 residues. The V and J ends lost 10 bases and 10 bases, in that order; junction bases with no gene match: 9. The germline V gene encodes CDR1 MDHEN and CDR2 SYDVKM. Some clones are missing from TCRdb's copy, which holds only in-frame ones; the method was immunoSEQ multiplex PCR. This sample has some 50,000 clones, with 65% to 85% found just once. Whole-study results and caveats: Reportedly, close to half of spike-specific TCRs are directed against unmutated variant regions.

The rearrangement uses TRBV28 and TRBJ2-1; the match to TRBD2 covers 14 bases. The material sequenced was peripheral blood, taken on day 0 of AZD1222 vaccination. This TCR was recovered from an adult in good health. Here the CDR3 DNA reads TGTGCCACCGAAGGGACTAGCGGGGGAGGGGAGCAGTTCTTC. It is translated as CATEGTSGGGEQFF.